This T cell receptor beta chain derives from a study of shared clonotypes between healthy human individuals. The CDR3 loop spans 14 amino acids. Germline assignment: CDR1 SEHNR and CDR2 FQNEAQ (reference sequence). The V and J ends lost 5 bases and 3 bases, in that order; junction bases with no gene match: 7. Tens of thousands of T cell genomes (around 200 ng DNA) went into each sorted-subset replicate. Repertoires were generated with immunoSEQ multiplex PCR, while TCRdb's copy carries only in-frame clones and drops some. The sample carries hundreds of thousands of clones, about 74% recorded once. This clonotype was obtained from a young man in good health. V gene TRBV7-9 combines with J gene TRBJ2-7; the match to TRBD2 covers 7 bases. The sequenced sample was memory CD4+ T cells sorted from blood. The subset here: CD45RA-negative fraction. CDR3 sequence reads: CASSRDGGYYEQYF. The DNA of the CDR3 is TGTGCCAGCAGCCGGGACGGGGGGTACTACGAGCAGTACTTC.